The 25 T cell receptor beta chains below come from one sample, sequenced in a study of shared clonotypes between healthy human individuals. The protocol was immunoSEQ multiplex PCR, while the TCRdb copy is restricted to in-frame clones and leaves out a portion. The table shows fewer than 1.8 million clones, with approximately 98.5% occurring only once. Source material: naive CD4+ T cells sorted from blood. Subset specified: CD45RA+ positively selected. Receptors originate from a man between 25 and 39 years old in good health.

The chain carries TRBV29-1 and TRBJ2-1; possibly TRBD1 for D (6 bases). The CDR3 is 15 amino acids. Germline CDR1 is SQVTM and CDR2 is ANQGSEA. Trimming left V 2 bases short and J 0 bases short, with 11 bases between. The CDR3 DNA is TGCAGCGTTGAATCCGACAGGACCTCCTACAATGAGCAGTTCTTC. This translates into CSVESDRTSYNEQFF.

CDR3: CASSPDPSGATQYF. The CDR3 region has the DNA TGTGCCAGCAGCCCCGATCCCTCAGGAGCGACCCAGTACTTC. V and J are TRBV14 and TRBJ2-5, with D hard to call. The CDR3 extends over 14 amino acids. Germline V gene lookup returns CDR1 SGHDN and CDR2 FVKESK. V lost 4 bases and J 7 bases, leaving 16 bases between the germline ends. The full variable domain, in which reference TRBV14 and TRBJ2-5 provide the parts outside the CDR3, is EAGVTQFPSHSVIEKGQTVTLRCDPISGHDNLYWYRRVMGKEIKFLLHFVKESKQDESGMPNNRFLAERTGGTYSTLKVQPAELEDSGVYFCASSPDPSGATQYFGPGTRLLVL.

The V gene is TRBV30, the J gene TRBJ2-1; maybe TRBD2 (5 bases). The CDR3 is made up of 15 amino acids. Germline V gene sequence: CDR1 GTSNPN, CDR2 SVGIG (reference sequence). Trimming took 2 bases from V and 2 from J, leaving 13 bases between them. The CDR3 here is CAWSSKAGAYNEQFF. CDR3 bases: TGTGCCTGGAGTAGTAAGGCGGGTGCCTACAATGAGCAGTTCTTC.

The chain employs TRBV19 and TRBJ1-3; D is undetermined. V lost 5 bases and J 0 bases, leaving 2 bases between the germline ends. The CDR3 is 12 residues long. Germline-derived CDR1 and CDR2 are LNHDA and SQIVND (reference sequence). The CDR3: CASSASGNTIYF. The CDR3 DNA reads as TGTGCCAGTAGTGCCTCTGGAAACACCATATATTTT.

The chain is built from TRBV27 and TRBJ2-5; 10 bases line up with TRBD2. Germline V gene data show CDR1 as MNHEY and CDR2 as SMNVEV (reference sequence). J was trimmed by 0 bases and V by 5 bases; bases with no gene match: 9. The CDR3 is made up of 17 amino acids. DNA for the CDR3: TGTGCCAGCAGTCCGATCGGACTAGCGGCATACCAAGAGACCCAGTACTTC. Encoded protein: CASSPIGLAAYQETQYF.

The J gene is TRBJ2-3, the V gene TRBV11-3; TRBD1 is a possible D gene (6 bases). Germline loops: CDR1 SGHNT, CDR2 YENEEA. This CDR3 has 15 amino acids. The V gene lost 6 bases and the J gene lost 1 base, with 14 bases spanning the gap. The CDR3 here is CASSPQGLGTDTQYF. In DNA form, the CDR3 reads TGTGCCAGCAGTCCCCAGGGGTTAGGCACAGATACGCAGTATTTT.

This rearrangement joins TRBV14 to TRBJ1-1; no definite D call. The CDR3 contains 16 residues. Germline-derived CDR1 and CDR2 are SGHDN and FVKESK. The ends were cut back, 2 bases at V and 1 base at J, with 14 bases in the middle. The CDR3 DNA sequence: TGTGCCAGCAGCCAAAGACGGGTACTGGAGAACACTGAAGCTTTCTTT. This codes for CASSQRRVLENTEAFF.

The chain couples TRBV2 to TRBJ2-5, with a weak D call TRBD1 (6 bases). V gave up 3 bases and J gave up 4 bases, with 15 bases separating them. The V gene's germline CDR1 is SNHLY and CDR2 FYNNEI. This CDR3 has 15 residues. The CDR3 nucleotides are TGTGCCAGCAGTGAGAGGCAGGGGCGAAGAGAGACCCAGTACTTC. This translates into CASSERQGRRETQYF.

CDR3 in DNA: TGCGCCAGCAGCTCGCCCCTGATTAGTGGTGAAGCTTTCTTT. Its protein is CASSSPLISGEAFF. V usage is TRBV5-1 and J usage is TRBJ1-1; D not resolved. CDR1 and CDR2 (germline): SGHRS, YFSETQ. CDR3 length: 14 residues. Trimming pared 3 bases from V and 7 bases from J, leaving 16 bases between.

The V call is TRBV27, the J call TRBJ2-5, with D perhaps matching TRBD2 (6 bases). V shed 2 bases and J shed 0 bases, with 13 bases lying between them. The CDR3 covers 16 residues. Germline loops: CDR1 MNHEY, CDR2 SMNVEV (reference sequence). CDR3 DNA sequence: TGTGCCAGCAGTTTAATTAGCGGAAGGTACCAAGAGACCCAGTACTTC. Residues: CASSLISGRYQETQYF.

This clone came up once. The identical CDR3 is also encoded by other nucleotide sequences in the sample. The rearrangement uses TRBV28 and TRBJ1-1; tentative D call: TRBD1 (5 bases). V was shortened by 3 bases and J by 11 bases, with 10 bases between the two germline ends. The germline gives CDR1 MDHEN, CDR2 SYDVKM. This CDR3 spans 11 amino acids. CDR3 nucleotide sequence: TGTGCCAGCAGTTTTGCCAGGGAGGCTTTCTTT. Translation gives CASSFAREAFF.

The gene calls are TRBV7-2 and TRBJ2-5; 7 bases agree with TRBD2. V lost 5 bases to trimming and J lost 4 bases; unmatched junction nucleotides: 13. CDR3 length equals 16 residues. Germline lookup yields CDR1 SGHTA and CDR2 FQGNSA. The CDR3 DNA is TGTGCCAGCAGCGCCAGACTAGCTCGAGCGTCAGAGACCCAGTACTTC. Translating gives CASSARLARASETQYF.

V gene TRBV5-1 combines with J gene TRBJ2-7, with D possibly being TRBD1 (6 bases). The V end was cut by 4 bases, the J end by 3 bases, with 14 bases between. Germline loops: CDR1 SGHRS, CDR2 YFSETQ. The CDR3 is made up of 14 amino acids. This CDR3 is CASSPRADSYEQYF. The CDR3 bases are TGCGCCAGCAGCCCCCGCGCGGACAGCTACGAGCAGTACTTC.

The J gene is TRBJ2-7, the V gene TRBV5-5; D uncertain. V lost 0 bases to trimming and J lost 0 bases, with 7 bases between them. Germline loops: CDR1 SGHKS, CDR2 YYEKEE (reference sequence). The CDR3 consists of 14 residues. CDR3 sequence: CASSLAVSSYEQYF. CDR3 sequence (DNA): TGTGCCAGCAGCTTGGCGGTTAGCTCCTACGAGCAGTACTTC.

This clone was found a few times. The chain employs TRBV29-1 and TRBJ2-7; unclear D gene. The V and J ends lost 4 bases and 2 bases respectively, with 3 bases between them. CDR3 length: 10 amino acids. The germline V gene has CDR1 SQVTM and CDR2 ANQGSEA. In DNA form, the CDR3 reads TGCAGCGTTGTGACCTACGAGCAGTACTTC. Translating it yields CSVVTYEQYF.

The rearrangement joins TRBV9 to TRBJ2-1; the match to TRBD1 covers 9 bases. Losses at the gene ends were 3 bases for V and 0 bases for J; bases not matched to a gene: 4. Germline assignment: CDR1 SGDLS and CDR2 YYNGEE. This CDR3 has 16 amino acids. Written as DNA, the CDR3 is TGTGCCAGCAGCGAGACAGGGGGTAGCTCCTACAATGAGCAGTTCTTC. Translating it yields CASSETGGSSYNEQFF.

Worth noting for this clone: Other nucleotide sequences in the sample specify the same CDR3. This rearrangement joins TRBV4-3 to TRBJ2-2; no firm D call. Germline V gives CDR1 LGHNA, CDR2 YSLEER. CDR3 length: 13 residues. The germline V and J ends were trimmed by 1 base and 8 bases, with 8 bases remaining between them. CDR3 protein: CASSQVRTGELFF. CDR3 DNA: TGCGCCAGCAGCCAAGTCCGGACGGGGGAGCTGTTTTTT.

Only one count was recorded for this clone. Other DNA sequences from this sample encode an identical CDR3 as well. This rearrangement joins TRBV11-2 to TRBJ2-7, with 12 bases fitting TRBD2. The ends lost 4 bases at V and 4 bases at J; junction bases unmatched: 5. Germline V CDR1 and CDR2: SGHAT, FQNNGV. CDR3 length: 15 residues. CDR3: CASSSGLAGLYEQYF. The CDR3 DNA is TGTGCCAGCAGCTCAGGACTAGCGGGGCTTTACGAGCAGTACTTC. Full variable domain (remainder filled in from reference TRBV11-2 and TRBJ2-7): EAGVAQSPRYKIIEKRQSVAFWCNPISGHATLYWYQQILGQGPKLLIQFQNNGVVDDSQLPKDRFSAERLKGVDSTLKIQPAKLEDSAVYLCASSSGLAGLYEQYFGPGTRLTVT.

The chain recombines TRBV4-3 with TRBJ2-2; D perhaps matches TRBD2 (5 bases). CDR1 is LGHNA and CDR2 is YSLEER in the germline V gene. V lost 0 bases and J lost 6, with 11 bases in between. The CDR3 is made up of 15 amino acids. In DNA, the CDR3 is TGCGCCAGCAGCCAAGAGGGGTTGGAGGCCGGGGAGCTGTTTTTT. Translation gives CASSQEGLEAGELFF.

The chain recombines TRBV29-1 with TRBJ2-7; 7 nucleotides agree with TRBD1. J gave up 5 bases and V 5 bases, and 9 bases lay outside the gene matches. Germline CDR1 is SQVTM and CDR2 is ANQGSEA. The CDR3 is made up of 13 amino acids. DNA for the CDR3: TGCAGCGTTATACCGGGACAGAGGGACGAGCAGTACTTC. Translated: CSVIPGQRDEQYF.

The chain employs TRBV9 and TRBJ2-7, with D uncertain. V was trimmed by 0 bases and J by 4 bases, leaving 14 bases between them. Germline V CDR1 and CDR2: SGDLS, YYNGEE. The CDR3 totals 15 residues. The CDR3 nucleotides read TGTGCCAGCAGCGTAGCCCCCAACACGGAATACGAGCAGTACTTC. This sequence encodes CASSVAPNTEYEQYF.

CDR3 sequence (DNA): TGTGCCAGCAGTTCTGACACAGATACGCAGTATTTT. Translation gives CASSSDTDTQYF. The chain has TRBV9 and TRBJ2-3; no clear D. V was trimmed by 5 bases and J by 2 bases, leaving 6 bases between them. The CDR3 totals 12 residues. Per the germline V gene, CDR1 is SGDLS and CDR2 is YYNGEE.

This rearrangement joins TRBV28 to TRBJ1-1; D unclear. This CDR3 is 14 amino acids long. Germline CDR1 MDHEN, CDR2 SYDVKM. Trimming took 2 bases from V and 1 from J, leaving 8 bases between them. The CDR3 is CASSLMAGNTEAFF. The CDR3, as DNA: TGTGCCAGCAGTTTAATGGCGGGGAACACTGAAGCTTTCTTT. Full variable domain (rest looked up from reference TRBV28 and TRBJ1-1): DVKVTQSSRYLVKRTGEKVFLECVQDMDHENMFWYRQDPGLGLRLIYFSYDVKMKEKGDIPEGYSVSREKKERFSLILESASTNQTSMYLCASSLMAGNTEAFFGQGTRLTVV.

V and J are TRBV15 and TRBJ2-5; tentative D call: TRBD2 (6 bases). V lost 7 bases and J lost 1, with 19 bases in between. From germline, CDR1 is LNHNV and CDR2 YYDKDF (reference sequence). CDR3 length: 16 residues. The DNA of the CDR3 is TGTGCCACCACAATACCCGGAGGGACTGCCCAAGAGACCCAGTACTTC. Amino acids: CATTIPGGTAQETQYF.

DNA of the CDR3: TGTGCCAGCTCACCGTTGGCTGGACAGCAGGCTGGGGCCAACGTCCTGACTTTC. This gives the protein CASSPLAGQQAGANVLTF. This chain uses TRBV18 with TRBJ2-6, with D tentatively TRBD1 (6 bases). Trimming removed 3 bases from V and 2 bases from J, with 17 bases in between. This CDR3 is 18 amino acids long. The V gene's germline CDR1 is KGHSH and CDR2 LQKENI.